Listed below are T cell receptor beta chains from one sample, sequenced in a study of Ad26.COV2.S vaccination and SARS-CoV-2 variants. TCRdb's table, derived via immunoSEQ multiplex PCR, lists solely in-frame clones and lacks some. The table records roughly 420,000 clones, approximately 89% of them present only once. Sequenced here: peripheral blood, sampled in a trial of Ad26.COV2.S vaccine versus placebo. These receptor sequences come from a person between 18 and 60 years old who received the Ad26.COV2.S COVID-19 vaccine or a placebo. CDR3s include the opening cysteine and the closing phenylalanine or tryptophan. Each record gives: J gene, clone size, D gene, V gene, CDR3 DNA, CDR3 protein. D genes are given only for firm matches. Where a row states a size, it is once, few, many or the class of an expanded clone; other rows omit it.

>TRBJ1-6|few|TRBD1|TRBV4-3
TGCGCCAGCAGCCAAGACAGCGGGACAGGGAATTCACCCCTCCACTTT
CASSQDSGTGNSPLHF
>TRBJ2-3|few|TRBD1|TRBV5-4
TGTGCCAGCAGCTTCGACAGGGAAGCGCAGTATTTT
CASSFDREAQYF
>TRBJ1-5|NA|NA|TRBV10-3
TGTGCCATCAGTGTGGACAACCGGGGAGGTCAGCCCCAGCATTTT
CAISVDNRGGQPQHF
>TRBJ1-1|NA|NA|TRBV28
TGTGCCAGCACTCGGGGGGGGAACACTGAAGCTTTCTTT
CASTRGGNTEAFF
>TRBJ2-2|NA|NA|TRBV19
NA
CASTTLRAGELFF
>TRBJ1-6|NA|TRBD1|TRBV19
TGTGCCAGCCGGGACAGGGTCTCCTATAATTCACCCCTCCACTTT
CASRDRVSYNSPLHF
>TRBJ1-2|NA|NA|TRBV21-1
TGTGCCAGCCCGGGGGCTGGGGAAGCTAACTATGGCTACACCTTC
CASPGAGEANYGYTF
>TRBJ2-2|NA|NA|TRBV7-9
TGTGCCAGCCCCAGGGGCACCGGGGAGCTGTTTTTT
CASPRGTGELFF
>TRBJ2-2|NA|TRBD2|TRBV6-2/TRBV6-3
TGTGCCAGCAGTCGCCGCCGGACTAGCGGGAGAGCTGGGGAGCTGTTTTTT
CASSRRRTSGRAGELFF
>TRBJ2-2|NA|NA|TRBV6-5
TGTGCCAGCAGTCCTGAGCCTAACACCGGGGAGCTGTTTTTT
CASSPEPNTGELFF
>TRBJ2-5|NA|NA|TRBV5-6
TGTGCCAGCAGCTCCAGGGGCGGGGAGACCCAGTACTTC
CASSSRGGETQYF
>TRBJ1-3|NA|NA|TRBV6-5
TGTGCCAGCAGTTACTCGTTCGGGGCCTCTGGAAACACCATATATTTT
CASSYSFGASGNTIYF
>TRBJ1-2|NA|NA|TRBV9
TGTGCCAGCAGCGTAGCACAGGCCAACTATGGCTACACCTTC
CASSVAQANYGYTF
>TRBJ2-7|NA|NA|TRBV6-2/TRBV6-3
TGTGCCAGCAGTCCCCGGGACGTCAACGAGCAGTACTTC
CASSPRDVNEQYF
>TRBJ1-4|NA|NA|TRBV7-6
TGTGCCAGCAGCCCCGCACAGGGAGGGATTGAAAAACTGTTTTTT
CASSPAQGGIEKLFF
>TRBJ2-5|NA|NA|TRBV19
TGTGCCAGTAGTGTAAAAGAGACCCAGTACTTC
CASSVKETQYF
>TRBJ1-2|NA|TRBD1|TRBV6-5
TGTGCCAGCAGTTCCGACAGGGTCAGCTACACCTTC
CASSSDRVSYTF
>TRBJ2-5|NA|TRBD2|TRBV5-1
TGCGCCAGCAGCTTCCAGCGGGGTATGGGAGAGACCCAGTACTTC
CASSFQRGMGETQYF
>TRBJ2-1|NA|TRBD2|TRBV9
TGTGCCAGCAGCCTAGCGGGAAACCCCTACAATGAGCAGTTCTTC
CASSLAGNPYNEQFF
>TRBJ2-3|NA|TRBD2|TRBV15
TGTGCCACCAGCAGAGATACGGGGGGTCGGGCAGATACGCAGTATTTT
CATSRDTGGRADTQYF
>TRBJ2-5|NA|NA|TRBV7-9
TGTGCCAGCAGCATTGGACATTCGCAAGAGACCCAGTACTTC
CASSIGHSQETQYF
>TRBJ1-6|NA|NA|TRBV7-9
TGTGCCAGCAGCTTGGCCCAAGGGAATTCACCCCTCCACTTT
CASSLAQGNSPLHF
>TRBJ1-2|NA|NA|TRBV24-1
TGTGCCACCAGTCCCGGGGGTTTCGTCTGGGGGAACTATGGCTACACCTTC
CATSPGGFVWGNYGYTF
>TRBJ2-5|NA|NA|TRBV5-5
TGTGCCAGCAGCTTGGCCTGGGCAGGTCTTCGGGAGGAGACCCAGTACTTC
CASSLAWAGLREETQYF
>TRBJ1-3|NA|NA|TRBV4-3
TGCGCCAGCAGCCAAGATCCGGACTCTGGAAACACCATATATTTT
CASSQDPDSGNTIYF
>TRBJ1-6|NA|NA|TRBV6-5
TGTGCCAGCAGCCAAAAGGGTTCACCCCTCCACTTT
CASSQKGSPLHF
>TRBJ2-3|NA|TRBD1|TRBV7-3
TGTGCCAGCAGCTTAACTAGGACAGGGGCGAGCACAGATACGCAGTATTTT
CASSLTRTGASTDTQYF
>TRBJ1-6|NA|NA|TRBV7-2
TGTGCCAGCAGCTTAGCGCCGACTGCTTCACCCCTCCACTTT
CASSLAPTASPLHF
>TRBJ1-2|NA|NA|TRBV9
TGTGCCAGCAGGCAAGCGGGGGCCGGCTATGGCTACACCTTC
CASRQAGAGYGYTF
>TRBJ2-2|NA|NA|TRBV3-1/TRBV3-2
TGTGCCAGCAGTCTGGACTTCACCGGGGAGCTGTTTTTT
CASSLDFTGELFF
>TRBJ2-7|NA|NA|TRBV28
TGTGCCAGCAGTTTCGGGGAGGCCTACGAGCAGTACTTC
CASSFGEAYEQYF
>TRBJ2-5|once|NA|TRBV18
TGTGCCAGCTCAAATGAAGAGACCCAGTACTTC
CASSNEETQYF
>TRBJ1-5|once|NA|TRBV27
TGTGCCAGCAGTTTGACATGGGGGCAGCCCCAGCATTTT
CASSLTWGQPQHF
>TRBJ2-3|NA|NA|TRBV2
TGTGCCAGCAATCCGAATGGAGATACGCAGTATTTT
CASNPNGDTQYF
>TRBJ1-3|once|TRBD1|TRBV10-3
TGTGCCATCGGACAGGGGGCATTTGGAAACACCATATATTTT
CAIGQGAFGNTIYF
>TRBJ2-1|once|NA|TRBV11-3
TGTGCCAGCAGCCATCATCACACATTATACAATGAGCAGTTCTTC
CASSHHHTLYNEQFF
>TRBJ2-3|NA|NA|TRBV30
TGTGCCTTCAATCGGGGAGTCAGCACAGATACGCAGTATTTT
CAFNRGVSTDTQYF
>TRBJ1-1|NA|NA|TRBV5-1
TGCGCCAGCAGCTTGACAGGGAAGGAGGACACTGAAGCTTTCTTT
CASSLTGKEDTEAFF